A single TCR beta chain is shown here with its context. The antigen is unknown. The data were taken from a study of Graves' ophthalmopathy and Graves' hyperthyroidism. From RNA, the CDR3 regions of TCR beta chains were amplified and sequenced. The workflow started with a first-round RT-PCR run with HTBI primers and then moved on to a second-round multiplex PCR. In TCRdb, the multiplex PCR reads were re-called with MiXCR into one record per CDR3 protein. The table includes some 750,000 distinct CDR3 sequences, roughly 40% detected once. Certain patients, namely those with other autoimmune diseases, uncontrolled infections, pregnancy or lactation, were excluded. V dropped 5 bases and J dropped 0 bases, with 16 bases sitting between them. This CDR3 spans 17 amino acids. CDR1 is MGHDK, CDR2 SYGVNS, per germline. General observations from the study: In blood, most expanded thyroid clonotypes above 0.001 frequency were also detected.

The rearrangement joins TRBV25-1 to TRBJ2-2, with D tentatively TRBD2 (5 bases). Sequences were obtained from peripheral blood. The TCR sequence derives from an adult man with Graves' ophthalmopathy. Written as DNA, the CDR3 is TGTGCCAGCAGTTACTTCGAGGGCAATACGAACACCGGGGAGCTGTTTTTT. Its protein is CASSYFEGNTNTGELFF.